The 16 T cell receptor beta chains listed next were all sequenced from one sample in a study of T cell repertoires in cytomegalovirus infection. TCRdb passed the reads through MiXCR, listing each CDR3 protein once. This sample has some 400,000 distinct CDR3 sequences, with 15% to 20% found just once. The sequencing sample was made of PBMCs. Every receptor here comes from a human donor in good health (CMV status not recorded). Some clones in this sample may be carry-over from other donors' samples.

CDR3 DNA sequence: TGTGCCAGCAGCACGGACAGTTCGGGGTACAATGAGCAGTTCTTC. Protein sequence: CASSTDSSGYNEQFF. V gene TRBV7-2 combines with J gene TRBJ2-1; a weak D match, TRBD1 (6 bases). The CDR3 is 15 residues long. V lost 5 bases, J lost 4 bases, and 15 bases lay in between. In germline, CDR1 is SGHTA, CDR2 FQGNSA.

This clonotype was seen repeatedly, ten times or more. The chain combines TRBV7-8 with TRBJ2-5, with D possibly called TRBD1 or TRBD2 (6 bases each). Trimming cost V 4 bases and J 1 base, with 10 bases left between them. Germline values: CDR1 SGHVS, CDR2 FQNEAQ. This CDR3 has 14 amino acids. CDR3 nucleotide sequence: TGTGCCAGCAGCTCCGGGGGCAGCCAAGAGACCCAGTACTTC. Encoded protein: CASSSGGSQETQYF.

The CDR3 region is CASSLGSWSSPLHF. DNA of the CDR3: TGCGCCAGCAGCTTGGGCAGTTGGAGTTCACCCCTCCACTTT. The rearrangement uses TRBV5-1 and TRBJ1-6; D unresolved. V shed 0 bases and J shed 9 bases, with 10 bases lying between them. CDR3 size: 14 residues. The germline CDR1 and CDR2 sequences are SGHRS and YFSETQ.

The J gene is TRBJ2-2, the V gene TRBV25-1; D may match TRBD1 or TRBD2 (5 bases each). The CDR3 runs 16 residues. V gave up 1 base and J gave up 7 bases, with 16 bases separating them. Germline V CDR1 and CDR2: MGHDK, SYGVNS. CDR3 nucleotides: TGTGCCAGCAGTGAATCGGGACCCGAGAGCATCGGGGAGCTGTTTTTT. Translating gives CASSESGPESIGELFF.

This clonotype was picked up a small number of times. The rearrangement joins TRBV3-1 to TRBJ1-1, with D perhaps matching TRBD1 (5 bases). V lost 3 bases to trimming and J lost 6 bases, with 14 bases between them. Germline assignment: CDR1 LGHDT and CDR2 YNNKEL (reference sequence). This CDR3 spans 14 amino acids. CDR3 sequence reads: CASSQQGIGAEAFF. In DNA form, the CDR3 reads TGTGCCAGCAGCCAGCAGGGTATTGGAGCTGAAGCTTTCTTT.

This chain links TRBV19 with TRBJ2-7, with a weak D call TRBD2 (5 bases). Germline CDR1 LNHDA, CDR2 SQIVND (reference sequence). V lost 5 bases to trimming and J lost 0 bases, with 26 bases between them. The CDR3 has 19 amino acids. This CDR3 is CASSLRLTTPSGSSYEQYF. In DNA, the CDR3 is TGTGCCAGTAGTCTCCGCCTCACGACTCCCAGCGGTAGCTCCTACGAGCAGTACTTC.

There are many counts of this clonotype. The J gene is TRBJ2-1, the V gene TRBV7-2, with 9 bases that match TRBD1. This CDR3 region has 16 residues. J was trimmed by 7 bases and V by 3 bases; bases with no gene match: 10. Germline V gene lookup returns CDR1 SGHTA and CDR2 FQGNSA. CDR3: CASSFNPGQGGNEQFF. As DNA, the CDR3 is TGTGCCAGCAGCTTCAATCCGGGACAGGGTGGGAATGAGCAGTTCTTC. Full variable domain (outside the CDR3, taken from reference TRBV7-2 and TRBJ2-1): GAGVSQSPSNKVTEKGKDVELRCDPISGHTALYWYRQSLGQGLEFLIYFQGNSAPDKSGLPSDRFSAERTGGSVSTLTIQRTQQEDSAVYLCASSFNPGQGGNEQFFGPGTRLTVL.

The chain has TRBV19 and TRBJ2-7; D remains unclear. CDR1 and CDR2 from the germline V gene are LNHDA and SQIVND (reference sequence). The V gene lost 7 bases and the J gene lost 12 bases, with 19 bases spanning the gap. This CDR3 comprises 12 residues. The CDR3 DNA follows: TGTGCCAGTACCTCCGGATCGGCTAGTCTGTACTTC. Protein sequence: CASTSGSASLYF.

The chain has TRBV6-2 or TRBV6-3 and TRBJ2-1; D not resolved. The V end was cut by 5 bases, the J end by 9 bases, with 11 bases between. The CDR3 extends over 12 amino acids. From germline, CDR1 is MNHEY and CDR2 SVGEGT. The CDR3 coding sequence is TGTGCCAGCAGTGCGTCAGCGCCTGAGCAGTTCTTC. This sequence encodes CASSASAPEQFF.

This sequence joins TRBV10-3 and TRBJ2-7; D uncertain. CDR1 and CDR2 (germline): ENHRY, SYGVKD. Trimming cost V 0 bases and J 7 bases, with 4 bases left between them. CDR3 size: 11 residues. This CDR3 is CAISESSEQYF. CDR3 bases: TGTGCCATCAGTGAGTCGAGTGAGCAGTACTTC.

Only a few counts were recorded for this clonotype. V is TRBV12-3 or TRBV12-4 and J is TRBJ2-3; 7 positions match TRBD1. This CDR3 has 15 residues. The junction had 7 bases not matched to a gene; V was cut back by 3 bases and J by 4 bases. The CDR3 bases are TGTGCCAGCAGTTTTGAGGGGGCGCGAGCAGATACGCAGTATTTT. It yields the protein CASSFEGARADTQYF.

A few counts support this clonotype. The CDR3 here is CASSMGQSYNEQFF. The CDR3 nucleotides are TGTGCCAGTAGTATGGGACAGTCCTACAATGAGCAGTTCTTC. This chain joins TRBV19 and TRBJ2-1; 7 bases are shared with TRBD1. V shed 3 bases and J 1 base; nucleotides not matched to a gene: 0. CDR3 size: 14 residues. Looked up from germline, CDR1 is LNHDA and CDR2 is SQIVND (reference sequence). The full variable domain, rest sourced from reference TRBV19 and TRBJ2-1, is DGGITQSPKYLFRKEGQNVTLSCEQNLNHDAMYWYRQDPGQGLRLIYYSQIVNDFQKGDIAEGYSVSREKKESFPLTVTSAQKNPTAFYLCASSMGQSYNEQFFGPGTRLTVL.

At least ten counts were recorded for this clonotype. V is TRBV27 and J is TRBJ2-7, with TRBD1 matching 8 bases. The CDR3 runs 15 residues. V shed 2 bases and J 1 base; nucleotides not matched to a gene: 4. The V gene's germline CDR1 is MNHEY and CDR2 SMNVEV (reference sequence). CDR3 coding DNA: TGTGCCAGCAGTTTACACAGGGGGGCATCCTACGAGCAGTACTTC. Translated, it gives CASSLHRGASYEQYF.

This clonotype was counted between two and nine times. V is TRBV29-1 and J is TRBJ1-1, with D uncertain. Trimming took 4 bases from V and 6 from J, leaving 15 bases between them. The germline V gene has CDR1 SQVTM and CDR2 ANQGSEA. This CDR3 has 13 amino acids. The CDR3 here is CSVGTPLRAEAFF. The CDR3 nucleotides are TGCAGCGTTGGAACACCCCTACGGGCTGAAGCTTTCTTT.

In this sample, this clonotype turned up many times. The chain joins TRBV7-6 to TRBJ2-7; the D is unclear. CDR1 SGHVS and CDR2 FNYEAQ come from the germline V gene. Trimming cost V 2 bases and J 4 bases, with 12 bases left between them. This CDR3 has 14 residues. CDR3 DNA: TGTGCCAGCAGCTTATCTACAGCATCATACGAGCAGTACTTC. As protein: CASSLSTASYEQYF.

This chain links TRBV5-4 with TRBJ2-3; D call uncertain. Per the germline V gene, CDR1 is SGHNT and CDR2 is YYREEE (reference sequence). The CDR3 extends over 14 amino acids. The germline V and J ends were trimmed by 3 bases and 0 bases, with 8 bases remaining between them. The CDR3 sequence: CASSSMASTDTQYF. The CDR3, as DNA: TGTGCCAGCAGCTCTATGGCCAGCACAGATACGCAGTATTTT.